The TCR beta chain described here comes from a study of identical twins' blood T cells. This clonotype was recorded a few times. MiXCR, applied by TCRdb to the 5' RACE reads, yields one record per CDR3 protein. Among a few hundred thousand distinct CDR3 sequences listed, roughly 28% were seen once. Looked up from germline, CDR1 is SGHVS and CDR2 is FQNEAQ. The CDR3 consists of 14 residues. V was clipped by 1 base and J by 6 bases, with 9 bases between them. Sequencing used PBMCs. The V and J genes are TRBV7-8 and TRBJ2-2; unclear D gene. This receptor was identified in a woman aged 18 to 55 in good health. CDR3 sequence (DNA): TGTGCCAGCAGCTTAGAAGAGAATTCCGGGGAGCTGTTTTTT. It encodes CASSLEENSGELFF. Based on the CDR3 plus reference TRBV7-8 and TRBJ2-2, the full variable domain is GAGVSQSPRYKVAKRGQDVALRCDPISGHVSLFWYQQALGQGPEFLTYFQNEAQLDKSGLPSDRFFAERPEGSVSTLKIQRTQQEDSAVYLCASSLEENSGELFFGEGSRLTVL.